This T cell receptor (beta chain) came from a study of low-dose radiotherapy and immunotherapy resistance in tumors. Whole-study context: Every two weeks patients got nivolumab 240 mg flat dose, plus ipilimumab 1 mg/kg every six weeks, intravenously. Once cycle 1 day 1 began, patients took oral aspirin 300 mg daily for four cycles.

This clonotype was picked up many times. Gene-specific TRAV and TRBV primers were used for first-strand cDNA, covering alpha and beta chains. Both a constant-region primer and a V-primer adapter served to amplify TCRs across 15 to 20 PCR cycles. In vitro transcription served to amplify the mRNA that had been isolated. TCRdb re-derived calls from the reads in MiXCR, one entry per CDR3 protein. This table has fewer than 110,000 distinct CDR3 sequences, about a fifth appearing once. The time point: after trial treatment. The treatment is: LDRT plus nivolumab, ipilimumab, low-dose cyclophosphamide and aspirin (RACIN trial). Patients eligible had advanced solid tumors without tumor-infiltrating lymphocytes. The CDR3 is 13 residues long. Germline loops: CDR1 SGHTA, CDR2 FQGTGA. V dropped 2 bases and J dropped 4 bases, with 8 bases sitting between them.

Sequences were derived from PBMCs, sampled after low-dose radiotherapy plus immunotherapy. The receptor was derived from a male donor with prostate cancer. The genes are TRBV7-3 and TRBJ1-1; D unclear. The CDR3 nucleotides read TGTGCCAGCAGCTTACTGGAGGGCACTGAAGCTTTCTTT. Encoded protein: CASSLLEGTEAFF.